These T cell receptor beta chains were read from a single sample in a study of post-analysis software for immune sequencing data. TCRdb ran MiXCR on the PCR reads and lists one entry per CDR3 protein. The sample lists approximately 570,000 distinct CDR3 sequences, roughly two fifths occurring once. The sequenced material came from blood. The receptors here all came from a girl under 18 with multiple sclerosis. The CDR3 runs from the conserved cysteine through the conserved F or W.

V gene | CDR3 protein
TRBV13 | CASSFMRVDNEQFF
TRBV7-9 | CASSSTTGSLYEQYF
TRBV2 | CASSTGVAGGFNEQFF
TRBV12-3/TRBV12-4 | CASSSRSGRAAIYFNNEQFF
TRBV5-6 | CASSLKRGVETQYF
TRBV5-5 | CASWTSGRGTGELFF
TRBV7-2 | CASSLSGLAVYNEQFF
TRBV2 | CASREQGDNEQFF
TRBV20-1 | CSARRASGSDEQFF
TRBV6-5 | CASSLGTFNEQFF
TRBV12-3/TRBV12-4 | CASSLPGEDYGYTF
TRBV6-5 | CASSYSSSGDQETQYF
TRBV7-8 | CASNHPGNTEAFF
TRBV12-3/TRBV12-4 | CASMGGQLAKNIQYF
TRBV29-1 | CSVLGQGFEQNF
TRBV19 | CASSLGHNNEQFF
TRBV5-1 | CASSPGTPDGYTF
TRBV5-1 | CASSLQAGGEQYF
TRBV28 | CASSLIGGGGTYEQYF
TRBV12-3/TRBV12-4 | CASSSRGGGHYGYTF
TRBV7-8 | CASSSPGSFEQYF
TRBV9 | CASSAGANTEAFF
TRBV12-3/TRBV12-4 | CASIDRTVSTEAFF
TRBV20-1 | CSARGQGAFF
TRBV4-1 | CASSPFPGATYEQYF
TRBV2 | CASSDPEGGQTEAFF
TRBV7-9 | CASSPYLGPTDTQYF
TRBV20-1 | CSATGTSTDTQYF
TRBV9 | CASSVTGLAGGLTDTQYF
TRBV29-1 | CSVAGQGGHNEKLFF
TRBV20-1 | CSARGTGGDTEAFF
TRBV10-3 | CAISTGEEQYF